This T cell receptor beta chain was recovered during a study of blood T cell repertoires in COVID-19. TCRdb's copy holds only in-frame clones and misses some; the assay was immunoSEQ multiplex PCR. The sample yields about 220,000 clones, around 87% seen once. Germline V CDR1 and CDR2: SGHKS, YYEKEE (reference sequence). The CDR3 extends over 14 amino acids. Trimming cost V 3 bases and J 4 bases, with 13 bases left between them. This TCR derives from a woman between 50 and 59 years old with COVID-19, enrolled during active disease. Sequenced: peripheral blood. The genes are TRBV5-5 and TRBJ1-2; D is perhaps TRBD1 (5 bases). In DNA, the CDR3 is TGTGCCAGCAGCTCCCTGATGGGGGGCTATGGCTACACCTTC. It is translated as CASSSLMGGYGYTF.